The clone carrying this T cell receptor beta chain was seen repeatedly, ten times or more. Between the trimmed V and J ends, which lost 0 bases and 2 bases, there was a span of 1 base. From germline, CDR1 is LGHNA and CDR2 YNFKEQ. This CDR3 spans 12 amino acids. The sample comes from a study of CDR3 diversity in severe acne. Using its own MiXCR run on the PCR reads, TCRdb lists one record per CDR3 protein. The sample includes roughly 100,000 distinct CDR3 sequences, around 53% of them seen just once. This rearrangement joins TRBV4-2 to TRBJ1-2; no definite D call. Sequenced sample: blood. This clonotype was obtained from a male donor with acne. The CDR3 DNA is TGTGCCAGCAGCCAAGAGAACTATGGCTACACCTTC. Translation: CASSQENYGYTF.